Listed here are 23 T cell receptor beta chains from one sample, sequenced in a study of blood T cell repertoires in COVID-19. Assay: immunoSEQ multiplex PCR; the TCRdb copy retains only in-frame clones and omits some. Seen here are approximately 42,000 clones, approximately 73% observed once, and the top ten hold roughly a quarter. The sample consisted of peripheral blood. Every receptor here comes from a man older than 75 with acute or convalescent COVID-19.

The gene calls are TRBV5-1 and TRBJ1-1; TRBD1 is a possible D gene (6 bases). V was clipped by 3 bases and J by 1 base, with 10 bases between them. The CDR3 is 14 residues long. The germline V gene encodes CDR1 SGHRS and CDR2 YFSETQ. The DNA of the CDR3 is TGCGCCAGCAGCTCCCGAGGGGGGAACACTGAAGCTTTCTTT. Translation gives CASSSRGGNTEAFF.

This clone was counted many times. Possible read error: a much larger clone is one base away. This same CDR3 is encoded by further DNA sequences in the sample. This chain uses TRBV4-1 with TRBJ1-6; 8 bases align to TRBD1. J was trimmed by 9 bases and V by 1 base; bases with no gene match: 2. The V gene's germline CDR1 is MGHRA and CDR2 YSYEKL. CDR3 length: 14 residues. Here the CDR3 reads CASSQAGGGSPLHF. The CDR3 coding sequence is TGCGCCAGCAGCCAAGCAGGGGGCGGTTCACCCCTCCACTTT.

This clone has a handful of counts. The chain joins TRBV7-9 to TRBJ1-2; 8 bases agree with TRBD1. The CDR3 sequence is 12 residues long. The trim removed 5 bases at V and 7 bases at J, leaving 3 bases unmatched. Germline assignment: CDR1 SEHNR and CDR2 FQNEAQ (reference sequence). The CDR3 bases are TGTGCCAGCAGCAGCGGACAGGGTGGCTACACCTTC. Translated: CASSSGQGGYTF.

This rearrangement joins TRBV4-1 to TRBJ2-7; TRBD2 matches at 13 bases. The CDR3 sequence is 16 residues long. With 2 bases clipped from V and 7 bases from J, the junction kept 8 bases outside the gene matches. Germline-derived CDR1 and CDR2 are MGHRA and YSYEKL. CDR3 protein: CASSQLGLAGVEEQYF. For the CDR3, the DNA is TGCGCCAGCAGCCAACTAGGACTAGCGGGAGTTGAAGAGCAGTACTTC.

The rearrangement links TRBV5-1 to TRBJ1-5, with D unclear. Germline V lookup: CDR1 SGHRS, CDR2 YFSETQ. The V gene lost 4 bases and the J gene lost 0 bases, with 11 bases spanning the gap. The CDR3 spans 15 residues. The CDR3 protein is CASSPGEGSNQPQHF. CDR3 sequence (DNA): TGCGCCAGCAGCCCCGGGGAGGGTAGCAATCAGCCCCAGCATTTT.

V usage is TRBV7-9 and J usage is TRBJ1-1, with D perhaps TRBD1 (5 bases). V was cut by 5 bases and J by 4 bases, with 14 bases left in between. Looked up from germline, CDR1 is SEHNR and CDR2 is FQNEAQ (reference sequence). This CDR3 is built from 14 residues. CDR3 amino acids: CASSPVLGGTEAFF. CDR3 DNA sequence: TGTGCCAGCAGCCCGGTGTTGGGGGGCACTGAAGCTTTCTTT. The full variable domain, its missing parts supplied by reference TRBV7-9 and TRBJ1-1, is DTGVSQNPRHKITKRGQNVTFRCDPISEHNRLYWYRQTLGQGPEFLTYFQNEAQLEKSRLLSDRFSAERPKGSFSTLEIQRTEQGDSAMYLCASSPVLGGTEAFFGQGTRLTVV.

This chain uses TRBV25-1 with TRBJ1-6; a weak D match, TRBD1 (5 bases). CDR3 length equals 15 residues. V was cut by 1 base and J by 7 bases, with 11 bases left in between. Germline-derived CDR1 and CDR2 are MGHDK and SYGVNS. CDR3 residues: CASSEWGVRNSPLHF. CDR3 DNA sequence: TGTGCCAGCAGTGAATGGGGGGTAAGGAATTCACCCCTCCACTTT.

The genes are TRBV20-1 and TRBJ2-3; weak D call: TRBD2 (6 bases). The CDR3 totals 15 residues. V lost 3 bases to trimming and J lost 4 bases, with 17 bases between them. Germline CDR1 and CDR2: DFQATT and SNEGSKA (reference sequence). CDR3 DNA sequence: TGCAGTGCTAGTTCATCCGGGAGACCGGCAGATACGCAGTATTTT. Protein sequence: CSASSSGRPADTQYF.

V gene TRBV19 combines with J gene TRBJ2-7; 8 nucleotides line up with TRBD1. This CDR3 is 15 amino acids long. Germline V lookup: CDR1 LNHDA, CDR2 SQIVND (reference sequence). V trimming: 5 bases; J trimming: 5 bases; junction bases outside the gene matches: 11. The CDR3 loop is CASSSRTGTHHEQYF. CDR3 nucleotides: TGTGCCAGTAGTTCTCGGACAGGGACCCACCACGAGCAGTACTTC. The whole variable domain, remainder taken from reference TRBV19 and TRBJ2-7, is DGGITQSPKYLFRKEGQNVTLSCEQNLNHDAMYWYRQDPGQGLRLIYYSQIVNDFQKGDIAEGYSVSREKKESFPLTVTSAQKNPTAFYLCASSSRTGTHHEQYFGPGTRLTVT.

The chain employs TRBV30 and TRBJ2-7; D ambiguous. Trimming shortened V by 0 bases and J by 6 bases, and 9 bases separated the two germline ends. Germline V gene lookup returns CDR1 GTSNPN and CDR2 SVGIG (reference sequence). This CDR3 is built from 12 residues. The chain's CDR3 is CAWSVQPGEQYF. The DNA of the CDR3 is TGTGCCTGGAGTGTACAGCCTGGCGAGCAGTACTTC.

The CDR3 nucleotides are TGTGCCAGAACGGAGCGGTCCTCCTACGAGCAGTACTTC. Protein: CARTERSSYEQYF. This sequence joins TRBV9 and TRBJ2-7, with a tentative D call TRBD2 (5 bases). V was pared by 8 bases and J by 0 bases, with 12 bases between. CDR3 length: 13 amino acids. Germline CDR1 is SGDLS and CDR2 is YYNGEE.

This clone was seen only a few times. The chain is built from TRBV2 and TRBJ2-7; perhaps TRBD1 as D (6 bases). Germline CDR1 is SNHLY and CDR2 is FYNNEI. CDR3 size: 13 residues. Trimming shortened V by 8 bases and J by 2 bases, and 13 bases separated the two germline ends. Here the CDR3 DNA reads TGTGCCAGCGAAGGGACATTGACCTACGAGCAGTACTTC. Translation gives CASEGTLTYEQYF.

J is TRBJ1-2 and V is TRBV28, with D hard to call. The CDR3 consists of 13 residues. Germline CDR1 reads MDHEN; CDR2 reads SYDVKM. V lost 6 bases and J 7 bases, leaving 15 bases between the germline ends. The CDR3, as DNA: TGTGCCAGCAGAAGTACGGGAGGCTCTGGCTACACCTTC. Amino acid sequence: CASRSTGGSGYTF.

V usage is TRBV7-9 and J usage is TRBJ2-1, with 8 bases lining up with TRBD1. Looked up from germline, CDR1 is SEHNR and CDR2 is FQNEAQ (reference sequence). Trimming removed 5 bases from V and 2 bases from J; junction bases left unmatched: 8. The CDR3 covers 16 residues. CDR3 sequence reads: CASSADRQGTYNEQFF. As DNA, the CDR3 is TGTGCCAGCAGCGCCGACCGACAGGGGACCTACAATGAGCAGTTCTTC.

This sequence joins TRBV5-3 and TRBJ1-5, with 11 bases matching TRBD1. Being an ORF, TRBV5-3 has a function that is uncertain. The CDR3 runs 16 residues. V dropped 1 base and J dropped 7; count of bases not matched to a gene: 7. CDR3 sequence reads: CARSLLVGQGEQPQHF. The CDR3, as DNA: TGTGCCAGAAGCTTGTTGGTGGGACAGGGGGAACAGCCCCAGCATTTT.

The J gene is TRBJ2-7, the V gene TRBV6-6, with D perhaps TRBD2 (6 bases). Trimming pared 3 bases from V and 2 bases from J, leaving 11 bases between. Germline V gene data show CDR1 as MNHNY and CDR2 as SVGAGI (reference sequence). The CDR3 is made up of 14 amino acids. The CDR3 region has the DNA TGTGCCAGCAGTTATGGGGCGGGGACCTACGAGCAGTACTTC. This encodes CASSYGAGTYEQYF.

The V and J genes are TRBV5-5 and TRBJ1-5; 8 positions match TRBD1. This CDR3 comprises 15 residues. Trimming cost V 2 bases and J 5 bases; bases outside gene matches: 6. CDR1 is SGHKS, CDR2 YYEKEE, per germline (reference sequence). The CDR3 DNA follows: TGTGCCAGCAGCTTTAACCCAGGGGGCGATCAGCCCCAGCATTTT. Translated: CASSFNPGGDQPQHF.

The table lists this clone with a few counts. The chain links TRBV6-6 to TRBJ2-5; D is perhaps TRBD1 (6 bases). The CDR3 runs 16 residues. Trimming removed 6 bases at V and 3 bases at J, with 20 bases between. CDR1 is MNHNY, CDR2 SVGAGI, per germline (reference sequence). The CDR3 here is CASRGERGGPEETQYF. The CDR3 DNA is TGTGCCAGCAGGGGGGAAAGAGGGGGACCCGAAGAGACCCAGTACTTC.

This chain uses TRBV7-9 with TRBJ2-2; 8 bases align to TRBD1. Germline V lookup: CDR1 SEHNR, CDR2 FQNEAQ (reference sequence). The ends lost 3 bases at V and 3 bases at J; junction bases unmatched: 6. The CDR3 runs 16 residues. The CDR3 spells CASSLTGEKDTGELFF. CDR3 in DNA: TGTGCCAGCAGCTTGACAGGGGAAAAGGACACCGGGGAGCTGTTTTTT.

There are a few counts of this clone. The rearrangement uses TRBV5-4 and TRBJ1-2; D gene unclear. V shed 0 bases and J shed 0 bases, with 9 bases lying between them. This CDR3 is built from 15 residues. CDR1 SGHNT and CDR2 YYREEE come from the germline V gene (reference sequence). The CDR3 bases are TGTGCCAGCAGCTTGGAACTAAGTTCTAACTATGGCTACACCTTC. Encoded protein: CASSLELSSNYGYTF.

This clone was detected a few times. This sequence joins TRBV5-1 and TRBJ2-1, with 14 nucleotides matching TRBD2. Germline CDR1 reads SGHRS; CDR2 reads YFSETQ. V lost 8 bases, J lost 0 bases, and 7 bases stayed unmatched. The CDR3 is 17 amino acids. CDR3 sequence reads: CASSGTSGGISYNEQFF. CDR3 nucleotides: TGCGCCAGTTCCGGGACTAGCGGGGGCATCTCCTACAATGAGCAGTTCTTC.

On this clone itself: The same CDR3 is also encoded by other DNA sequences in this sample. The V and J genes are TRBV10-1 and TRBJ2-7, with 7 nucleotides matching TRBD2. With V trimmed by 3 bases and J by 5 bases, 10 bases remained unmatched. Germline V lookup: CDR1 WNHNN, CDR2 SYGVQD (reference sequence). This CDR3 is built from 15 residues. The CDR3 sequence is CASSDRGVRRDEQYF. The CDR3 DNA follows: TGCGCCAGCAGTGACCGGGGGGTTCGAAGAGACGAGCAGTACTTC.

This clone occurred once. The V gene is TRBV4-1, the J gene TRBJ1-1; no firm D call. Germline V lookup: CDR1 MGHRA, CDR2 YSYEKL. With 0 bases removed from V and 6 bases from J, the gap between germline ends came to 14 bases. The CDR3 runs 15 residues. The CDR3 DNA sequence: TGCGCCAGCAGCCAAGATCTTAGCCAGCTACCTGAAGCTTTCTTT. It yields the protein CASSQDLSQLPEAFF.